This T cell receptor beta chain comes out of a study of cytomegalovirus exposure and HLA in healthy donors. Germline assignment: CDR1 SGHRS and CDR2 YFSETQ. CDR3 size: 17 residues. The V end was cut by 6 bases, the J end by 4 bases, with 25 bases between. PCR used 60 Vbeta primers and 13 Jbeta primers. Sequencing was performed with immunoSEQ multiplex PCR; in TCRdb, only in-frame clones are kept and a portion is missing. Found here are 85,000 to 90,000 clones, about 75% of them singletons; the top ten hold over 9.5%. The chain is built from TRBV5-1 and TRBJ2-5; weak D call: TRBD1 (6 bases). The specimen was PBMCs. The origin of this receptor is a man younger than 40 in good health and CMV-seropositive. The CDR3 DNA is TGCGCCAGCACCCCAGGCATTGACAGGTTTGGAAGAGAGACCCAGTACTTC. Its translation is CASTPGIDRFGRETQYF.